Presented here are 16 T cell receptor beta chains from one specimen sequenced in a study of a mutant IDH1 vaccine in newly diagnosed glioma. Their cognate antigens are unknown. Time point here: week 5, during vaccination. Alongside topical imiquimod, each dose of vaccine comprised 300 ug of mutant IDH1 20-mer peptide. Generated by immunoSEQ multiplex PCR, the TCRdb table keeps only in-frame clones and is missing some. This sample carries 38,000 or so clones, approximately 91% of them seen once, and the ten largest clones take roughly 2.6%. The starting material was PBMCs, obtained from a glioma patient whose treatment included an IDH1 peptide vaccine. Receptors were obtained from a man in his fifties or sixties with glioma.

This chain connects TRBV5-1 to TRBJ2-5; 8 bases align to TRBD1. The better agreement between TRBJ2-7 and the DNA end casts doubt on the J call. The CDR3 length is 13 residues. The V gene's germline CDR1 is SGHRS and CDR2 YFSETQ. The CDR3 coding sequence is TGCGCCAGCAGCCCGGGACAGGTCTACGAGCAGTACTTC. Its protein is CASSPGQVYEQYF.

V and J are TRBV10-3 and TRBJ2-3; 9 bases are shared with TRBD1. After removal of 11 bases from V and 4 bases from J, the junction contained 13 bases not matched to a gene. Germline V gene sequence: CDR1 ENHRY, CDR2 SYGVKD. The CDR3 contains 15 residues. In DNA form, the CDR3 reads TGTGCCTCCTCACTACAGGGGGCGAGGGCAGATACGCAGTATTTT. It codes for CASSLQGARADTQYF.

This chain uses TRBV7-2 with TRBJ1-6; unclear D gene. The ends were cut back, 5 bases at V and 5 bases at J, with 10 bases in the middle. Per germline, CDR1 SGHTA and CDR2 FQGNSA. This CDR3 comprises 14 residues. The CDR3 region is CASSMDGNNSPLHF. The CDR3 region has the DNA TGTGCCAGCAGCATGGACGGGAATAATTCACCCCTCCACTTT.

This chain joins TRBV15 and TRBJ1-5; maybe TRBD1 (5 bases). This CDR3 is built from 17 residues. Germline CDR1 reads LNHNV; CDR2 reads YYDKDF (reference sequence). Trimming shortened V by 1 base and J by 0 bases, and 13 bases separated the two germline ends. CDR3 protein: CATSRVPRAYSNQPQHF. Written as DNA, the CDR3 is TGTGCCACCAGCAGAGTCCCCAGGGCTTATAGCAATCAGCCCCAGCATTTT.

This clone has just one count. CDR3 bases: TGTGCCAGCAGTGACTTGGGGACAGAAGAGACCCAGTACTTC. It yields the protein CASSDLGTEETQYF. The chain links TRBV25-1 to TRBJ2-5, with 7 bases that match TRBD1. CDR3 size: 14 residues. Germline V gene data show CDR1 as MGHDK and CDR2 as SYGVNS. V lost 3 bases, J lost 3 bases, and 4 bases stayed unmatched.

This clone was observed a single time. This chain links TRBV4-2 with TRBJ1-4; weak D call: TRBD1 (5 bases). The V gene lost 1 base and the J gene lost 3 bases, with 9 bases spanning the gap. The CDR3 runs 15 residues. Germline V CDR1 and CDR2: LGHNA, YNFKEQ. The CDR3 DNA is TGTGCCAGCAGCCAAGTCGACAGTTCTAATGAAAAACTGTTTTTT. Residues: CASSQVDSSNEKLFF.

The genes are TRBV6-6 and TRBJ1-5; 7 bases align to TRBD1. The germline gives CDR1 MNHNY, CDR2 SVGAGI (reference sequence). The CDR3 loop spans 15 amino acids. V lost 7 bases, J lost 5 bases, and 11 bases stayed unmatched. This chain's CDR3 is CASTETGKVYQPQHF. CDR3 coding DNA: TGTGCCAGCACGGAGACAGGGAAGGTGTATCAGCCCCAGCATTTT.

The V gene is TRBV10-3, the J gene TRBJ2-2, with a weak D call TRBD2 (6 bases). The V end was cut by 4 bases, the J end by 7 bases, with 16 bases between. This CDR3 is built from 15 residues. Germline CDR1 ENHRY, CDR2 SYGVKD. This chain's CDR3 is CAISGPGLPGGELFF. The CDR3, as DNA: TGTGCCATCAGTGGGCCGGGACTGCCTGGCGGGGAGCTGTTTTTT.

CDR3 sequence: CASSYGQGENSPLHF. CDR3 bases: TGTGCCAGCAGTTACGGACAGGGTGAGAATTCACCCCTCCACTTT. The V call is TRBV6-6, the J call TRBJ1-6, with TRBD1 identical over 8 bases. V trimming: 2 bases; J trimming: 7 bases; junction bases outside the gene matches: 4. Germline CDR1 MNHNY, CDR2 SVGAGI (reference sequence). The CDR3 totals 15 residues.

The chain uses TRBV19 and TRBJ1-5, with no clear D. Germline CDR1 reads LNHDA; CDR2 reads SQIVND (reference sequence). This CDR3 contains 12 residues. V was shortened by 7 bases and J by 6 bases, with 10 bases between the two germline ends. The CDR3: CASTAGIQPQHF. As DNA, the CDR3 is TGTGCCAGTACCGCGGGGATTCAGCCCCAGCATTTT. Based on the CDR3 plus reference TRBV19 and TRBJ1-5, the full variable domain is DGGITQSPKYLFRKEGQNVTLSCEQNLNHDAMYWYRQDPGQGLRLIYYSQIVNDFQKGDIAEGYSVSREKKESFPLTVTSAQKNPTAFYLCASTAGIQPQHFGDGTRLSIL.

V is TRBV7-9 and J is TRBJ1-4; 9 nucleotides line up with TRBD1. The V segment lost 2 bases and the J segment 8 bases; nucleotides outside the gene matches: 3. CDR1 and CDR2 (germline): SEHNR, FQNEAQ (reference sequence). CDR3 length equals 14 residues. CDR3 region: CASSLTGGMEKLFF. The CDR3 coding sequence is TGTGCCAGCAGCTTAACAGGGGGCATGGAAAAACTGTTTTTT.

The chain joins TRBV5-1 to TRBJ2-7; possible D gene TRBD1, 5 bases. The CDR3 spans 13 residues. The V end lost 4 bases, the J end lost 4 bases, and 12 bases lay between the germline ends. Germline lookup yields CDR1 SGHRS and CDR2 YFSETQ. Written as DNA, the CDR3 is TGCGCCAGCAGCCCATCAGGGAATTACGAGCAGTACTTC. Protein product: CASSPSGNYEQYF.

This chain connects TRBV7-3 to TRBJ2-2; D unresolved. CDR3 length: 15 amino acids. Trimming pared 3 bases from V and 0 bases from J, leaving 8 bases between. Looked up from germline, CDR1 is SGHTA and CDR2 is FQGTGA. The CDR3 DNA is TGTGCCAGCAGCTTCTCCAGTGCGAACACCGGGGAGCTGTTTTTT. Its translation is CASSFSSANTGELFF. Full variable domain (missing parts from reference TRBV7-3 and TRBJ2-2): GAGVSQTPSNKVTEKGKYVELRCDPISGHTALYWYRQSLGQGPEFLIYFQGTGAADDSGLPNDRFFAVRPEGSVSTLKIQRTERGDSAVYLCASSFSSANTGELFFGEGSRLTVL.

The chain combines TRBV10-1 with TRBJ2-2; D unclear. The CDR3 spans 13 residues. CDR1 is WNHNN and CDR2 is SYGVQD in the germline V gene (reference sequence). The V end was cut by 6 bases, the J end by 8 bases, with 13 bases between. The chain's CDR3 is CASSLDQIGELFF. Here the CDR3 DNA reads TGCGCCAGCAGCCTAGACCAAATTGGGGAGCTGTTTTTT.

The chain has TRBV2 and TRBJ1-5, with 8 bases fitting TRBD1. After removal of 4 bases from V and 4 bases from J, the junction contained 6 bases not matched to a gene. Germline CDR1 is SNHLY and CDR2 is FYNNEI. The CDR3 consists of 15 residues. The CDR3 here is CASSARQGANQPQHF. The CDR3 nucleotides are TGTGCCAGCAGTGCCAGGCAGGGGGCAAATCAGCCCCAGCATTTT.

The rearrangement uses TRBV15 and TRBJ2-7, with no clear D. Germline CDR1 and CDR2: LNHNV and YYDKDF (reference sequence). The CDR3 runs to 12 residues. Trimming left V 4 bases short and J 6 bases short, with 10 bases between. The CDR3 region is CATSMGYIEQYF. The DNA for the CDR3 is TGTGCCACCAGCATGGGGTACATCGAGCAGTACTTC.